This paragraph reports one TCR beta chain. The junction shows a germline mismatch at one end, possibly a read error. The record originates from a study of blood T cells in healthy people across ages. Germline loops: CDR1 SEHNR, CDR2 FQNEAQ (reference sequence). This CDR3 spans 16 amino acids. A J-beta primer mix and a sample-barcoded 5' primer were used in a second PCR of about 7 to 12 cycles. One entry per CDR3 protein results from TCRdb running MiXCR on the 5' RACE reads. The table includes 870,000 or so distinct CDR3 sequences, around 26% detected once. This chain links TRBV7-9 with TRBJ2-1, with D possibly TRBD2 on 5 matching bases. Sequencing used blood. This sequence originates from a woman aged 80 or over in good health. The CDR3 nucleotides read TGCGCCAGCAGCACCCGAGGGATAGGAGCTAACCAGACCCAGTTCTTC. This translates into CASSTRGIGANQTQFF.